This section outlines one T cell receptor (beta chain) sequence together with its context. CDR1 is SGHRS, CDR2 YFSETQ, per germline. CDR3 size: 15 residues. Trimming pared 7 bases from V and 0 bases from J, leaving 11 bases between. The sample originates from a study of blood T cell repertoires in COVID-19. Study-level background: Sites across the United States, Italy and Spain contributed samples from acute and convalescent COVID-19. The cDNA or gDNA used as material had been derived from T cells, B-cell-depleted T cells, or PBMCs.

Per the study methods: Amplification of reference gene primers provided the estimated nucleated cell counts. Clones were read by immunoSEQ multiplex PCR, and TCRdb kept only the in-frame ones, dropping some. Clonal size and the V and J genes are those of that table, whereas D and trimming came from the DNA. The sample carries 150,000 to 200,000 clones, roughly 93% recorded once. Sequencing input: peripheral blood. This sequence was found in a young man with acute or convalescent COVID-19. V and J are TRBV5-1 and TRBJ1-6; D uncertain. The CDR3 sequence: CASSLANSYNSPLHF. CDR3 DNA: TGCGCCAGCTCCTTGGCTAACTCCTATAATTCACCCCTCCACTTT.